One and the same sample provided the 15 T cell receptor beta chains below, sequenced in a study of blood T cell repertoires in COVID-19 (dated by TCRdb to 2019 to 2021). The method was the immunoSEQ multiplex PCR assay. TCRdb stores this immuneACCESS table with in-frame sequences only. Part of the clones is absent; in the studies checked, under half of the shortfall reflects unresolved V genes, and no reason is known for the rest. The sample table records just under 55,000 clones; approximately 90% of these occur just once. Of the sample, around 3.9% is held by the ten largest clones. Sequenced material: peripheral blood. These receptor sequences come from a man between 45 and 60 years old with acute or convalescent COVID-19.

The DNA of the CDR3 is TGTGCCAGCGGATTGGACACCGCCTACGAGCAGTACTTC. Encoded protein: CASGLDTAYEQYF. The chain couples TRBV2 to TRBJ2-7; maybe TRBD1 (5 bases). The CDR3 is 13 residues long. From germline, CDR1 is SNHLY and CDR2 FYNNEI. Trimming left V 8 bases short and J 2 bases short, with 13 bases between.

V is TRBV29-1 and J is TRBJ1-1; unclear D gene. Germline CDR1 reads SQVTM; CDR2 reads ANQGSEA. With 7 bases removed from V and 4 bases from J, the gap between germline ends came to 13 bases. This CDR3 spans 12 amino acids. DNA for the CDR3: TGCAGCGGCTGGGTGGGGAGCACTGAAGCTTTCTTT. The encoded protein is CSGWVGSTEAFF.

The chain carries TRBV28 and TRBJ1-1; possible D gene TRBD1, 6 bases. The CDR3 contains 16 residues. The V gene's germline CDR1 is MDHEN and CDR2 SYDVKM. The V gene lost 8 bases and the J gene lost 5 bases, with 24 bases spanning the gap. The CDR3 DNA reads TGTGCCAGCCGAGGGAGGGGGAAATCATATCGGACTGAAGCTTTCTTT. This translates into CASRGRGKSYRTEAFF.

J is TRBJ1-4 and V is TRBV4-1, with D tentatively TRBD1 (6 bases). The germline V gene has CDR1 MGHRA and CDR2 YSYEKL. The CDR3 has 15 amino acids. V lost 1 base to trimming and J lost 9 bases, with 15 bases between them. CDR3 sequence: CASSQGAGELKKLFF. The CDR3 DNA sequence: TGCGCCAGCAGCCAAGGAGCAGGGGAGCTGAAAAAACTGTTTTTT.

This sequence joins TRBV3-1 (or the pseudogene TRBV3-2) and TRBJ2-7; perhaps TRBD1 as D (6 bases). V dropped 8 bases and J dropped 2 bases, with 7 bases sitting between them. The CDR3 is made up of 11 amino acids. The V gene's germline CDR1 is LGHDT and CDR2 YNNKEL (reference sequence). The CDR3 spells CASGGTYEQYF. The CDR3 coding sequence is TGTGCCAGCGGGGGCACCTACGAGCAGTACTTC.

CDR3 nucleotide sequence: TGTGCCAGCTCTGAACAGGGCAATGAGCAGTTCTTC. This codes for CASSEQGNEQFF. The genes are TRBV18 and TRBJ2-1; maybe TRBD1 (6 bases). V lost 6 bases, J lost 6 bases, and 9 bases lay in between. CDR3 size: 12 residues. The germline V gene has CDR1 KGHSH and CDR2 LQKENI.

The chain combines TRBV5-1 with TRBJ2-3; D may be TRBD2 (5 bases). V dropped 5 bases and J dropped 3 bases, with 25 bases sitting between them. The CDR3 sequence is 18 residues long. In germline, CDR1 is SGHRS, CDR2 YFSETQ. The CDR3 sequence: CASSSISGPPCGTDTQYF. As DNA, the CDR3 is TGCGCCAGCAGTTCTATCAGCGGACCACCCTGCGGAACAGATACGCAGTATTTT.

This clone was recorded once. The chain carries TRBV7-6 and TRBJ1-1; unclear D gene. V was pared by 4 bases and J by 8 bases, with 17 bases between. Per germline, CDR1 SGHVS and CDR2 FNYEAQ. The length of the CDR3 is 14 residues. CDR3 bases: TGTGCCAGCAGCTCTCAGGCAGGCAGAGTGGAAGCTTTCTTT. This gives the protein CASSSQAGRVEAFF. Full variable domain (rest looked up from reference TRBV7-6 and TRBJ1-1): GAGVSQSPRYKVTKRGQDVALRCDPISGHVSLYWYRQALGQGPEFLTYFNYEAQQDKSGLPNDRFSAERPEGSISTLTIQRTEQRDSAMYRCASSSQAGRVEAFFGQGTRLTVV.

The CDR3 nucleotides are TGCAGTGCTAGTAAACTCTGGGACAGGGATAATTCACCCCTCCACTTT. Amino acids: CSASKLWDRDNSPLHF. V usage is TRBV20-1 and J usage is TRBJ1-6, with 9 bases fitting TRBD1. Germline V gene sequence: CDR1 DFQATT, CDR2 SNEGSKA (reference sequence). The length of the CDR3 is 16 residues. V lost 3 bases, J lost 5 bases, and 8 bases stayed unmatched.

The chain recombines TRBV6-1 with TRBJ2-6; TRBD1 matches 12 bases. V lost 4 bases to trimming and J lost 3 bases; unmatched junction nucleotides: 7. This CDR3 spans 18 amino acids. Germline CDR1 MNHNS, CDR2 SASEGT. The CDR3 bases are TGTGCCAGCAGTGCGCGGGACAGGGGGCCTGGTGGGGCCAACGTCCTGACTTTC. It is translated as CASSARDRGPGGANVLTF.

The genes are TRBV5-1 and TRBJ2-7, with TRBD2 matching 10 bases. The length of the CDR3 is 15 residues. Germline-derived CDR1 and CDR2 are SGHRS and YFSETQ. V lost 4 bases to trimming and J lost 3 bases; unmatched junction nucleotides: 7. CDR3 in DNA: TGCGCCAGCAGCGATTGGACTAGCGGTGGCTACGAGCAGTACTTC. It encodes CASSDWTSGGYEQYF.

Only one count was recorded for this clone. The J gene is TRBJ1-5, the V gene TRBV5-1; TRBD1 matches 9 bases. This CDR3 comprises 17 residues. Trimming removed 2 bases from V and 4 bases from J; junction bases left unmatched: 10. Germline V lookup: CDR1 SGHRS, CDR2 YFSETQ. CDR3 sequence: CASSFLTGTGRNQPQHF. CDR3 bases: TGCGCCAGCAGCTTCTTAACCGGGACAGGGCGAAATCAGCCCCAGCATTTT.

This chain connects TRBV29-1 to TRBJ2-7; 10 nucleotides match TRBD1. Germline V gene sequence: CDR1 SQVTM, CDR2 ANQGSEA. This CDR3 comprises 14 residues. The trim removed 0 bases at V and 3 bases at J, leaving 2 bases unmatched. In DNA form, the CDR3 reads TGCAGCGTTGAAGAAAGGGACAGGGGCTACGAGCAGTACTTC. Protein sequence: CSVEERDRGYEQYF.

This clone was observed a single time. The CDR3 DNA is TGTGCCAGCAGCCATGGCGGGTTCAACGAGCAGTACTTC. Its translation: CASSHGGFNEQYF. The chain couples TRBV7-8 to TRBJ2-7, with D possibly matching TRBD2 (5 bases). CDR1 is SGHVS, CDR2 FQNEAQ, per germline. This CDR3 region has 13 residues. Deletions cut 5 bases from V and 5 bases from J, with 13 bases between.

This chain joins TRBV18 and TRBJ2-2, with 10 bases matching TRBD1. The V segment lost 3 bases and the J segment 4 bases; nucleotides outside the gene matches: 11. The CDR3 has 18 residues. From germline, CDR1 is KGHSH and CDR2 LQKENI. The CDR3 DNA reads as TGTGCCAGCTCACCGCCCAGACAGGGGGCATCGGGCACCGGGGAGCTGTTTTTT. This codes for CASSPPRQGASGTGELFF.